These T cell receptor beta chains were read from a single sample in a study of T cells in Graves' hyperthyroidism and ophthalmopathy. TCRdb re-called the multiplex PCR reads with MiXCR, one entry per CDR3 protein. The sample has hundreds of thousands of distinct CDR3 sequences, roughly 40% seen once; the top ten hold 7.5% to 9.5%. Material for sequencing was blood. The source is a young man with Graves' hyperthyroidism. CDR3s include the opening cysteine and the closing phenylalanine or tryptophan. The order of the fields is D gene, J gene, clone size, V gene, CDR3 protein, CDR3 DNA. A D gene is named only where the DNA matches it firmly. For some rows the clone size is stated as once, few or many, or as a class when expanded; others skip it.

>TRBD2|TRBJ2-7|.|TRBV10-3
CAIRGTSGGFLKQYF
TGTGCCATCAGAGGGACTAGCGGGGGGTTCTTGAAGCAGTACTTC
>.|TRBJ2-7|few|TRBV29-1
CSSKGDSDEQYF
TGCAGCTCAAAGGGGGACTCAGACGAGCAGTACTTC
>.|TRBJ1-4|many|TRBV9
CASSTGSDEKLFF
TGTGCCAGCAGCACAGGAAGCGATGAAAAACTGTTTTTT
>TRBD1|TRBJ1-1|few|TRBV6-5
CASRPNRGSVNTEAFF
TGTGCCAGCAGACCAAACAGGGGTTCGGTGAACACTGAAGCTTTCTTT
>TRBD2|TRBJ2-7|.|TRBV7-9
CAISDEGTTYEQYF
TGTGCCATCAGTGACGAGGGGACTACCTACGAGCAGTACTTC
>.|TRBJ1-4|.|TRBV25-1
CASRRGIEGYNEKLFF
TGTGCCAGCAGGAGGGGCATCGAGGGTTATAATGAAAAACTGTTTTTT
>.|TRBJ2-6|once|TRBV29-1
CSVTGTGTGANVLTF
TGCAGCGTTACGGGAACAGGGACTGGGGCCAACGTCCTGACTTTC
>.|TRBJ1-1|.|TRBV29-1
CSVLRAPNTEAFF
TGCAGCGTCCTCAGGGCCCCGAACACTGAAGCTTTCTTT
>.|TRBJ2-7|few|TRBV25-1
CASSRPGLGYEQYF
TGTGCCAGCAGTCGCCCAGGGTTAGGATACGAGCAGTACTTC
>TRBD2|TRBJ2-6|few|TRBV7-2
CASSWGGSSITGANVLTF
TGTGCCAGCAGCTGGGGGGGGTCTAGCATCACTGGGGCCAACGTCCTGACTTTC
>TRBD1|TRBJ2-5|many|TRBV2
CASSEEDRAGLQETQYF
TGTGCCAGCAGTGAAGAGGACAGGGCGGGTTTGCAGGAGACCCAGTACTTC
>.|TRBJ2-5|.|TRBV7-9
CASRQDLVGTQYF
TGCGCCAGCAGACAAGATCTGGTGGGGACCCAGTACTTC
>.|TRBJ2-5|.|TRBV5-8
CASSWGGRQETQYF
TGCGCCAGCAGCTGGGGGGGCCGTCAAGAGACCCAGTACTTC
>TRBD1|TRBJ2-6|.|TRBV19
CASSRTGGLTF
TGTGCCAGTAGCCGGACAGGGGGACTGACTTTC
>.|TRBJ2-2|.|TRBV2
CASSDNMREKVGELFF
TGTGCCAGCAGTGATAATATGAGAGAAAAGGTCGGGGAGCTGTTTTTT
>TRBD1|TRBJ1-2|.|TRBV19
CASSSGQHVHGYTF
TGTGCCAGTAGCTCGGGACAGCACGTCCATGGCTACACCTTC
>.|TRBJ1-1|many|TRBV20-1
CSAGQTLNTEAFF
TGCAGTGCGGGGCAGACTCTGAACACTGAAGCTTTCTTT
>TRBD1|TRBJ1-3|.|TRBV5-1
CASKDGTGSSGNTIYF
TGCGCCAGCAAGGACGGGACAGGGAGCTCTGGAAACACCATATATTTT
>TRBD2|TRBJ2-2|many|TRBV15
CATSSSGGGTGELFF
TGTGCCACCAGCAGCTCCGGGGGAGGGACCGGGGAGCTGTTTTTT
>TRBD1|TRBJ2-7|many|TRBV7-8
CASRRDRGHEQYF
TGTGCCAGCAGACGGGACAGGGGACACGAGCAGTACTTC
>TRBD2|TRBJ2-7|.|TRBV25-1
CASSLGTSGRTYEQYF
TGTGCCAGCAGCCTCGGGACTAGCGGGCGTACCTACGAGCAGTACTTC
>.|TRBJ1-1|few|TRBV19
CASSIGGLANTEAFF
TGTGCCAGTAGTATCGGGGGCCTAGCGAACACTGAAGCTTTCTTT
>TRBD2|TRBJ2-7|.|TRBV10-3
CATTQELAVYEQYF
TGTGCCACTACCCAGGAGCTAGCGGTTTACGAGCAGTACTTC
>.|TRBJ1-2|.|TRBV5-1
CASSSDDYGCTF
.
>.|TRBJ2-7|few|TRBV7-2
CASSSSRSSEQYF
TGTGCCAGCAGCTCGAGTCGCTCGTCCGAGCAGTACTTC
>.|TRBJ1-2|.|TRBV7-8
CASSLAGTPYGYTF
TGTGCCAGCAGCCTAGCCGGGACACCCTATGGCTACACCTTC
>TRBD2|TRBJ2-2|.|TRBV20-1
CSARGLAGATGELFF
TGCAGTGCTAGAGGACTAGCGGGGGCAACCGGGGAGCTGTTTTTT
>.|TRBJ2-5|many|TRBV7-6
CASSTDILWETQYF
TGTGCCAGCAGCACGGACATTCTCTGGGAGACCCAGTACTTC
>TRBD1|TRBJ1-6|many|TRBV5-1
CASGQGYNSPLHF
TGCGCCAGCGGACAGGGATACAATTCACCCCTCCACTTT
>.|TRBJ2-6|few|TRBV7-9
CASIPSDPSGANVLTF
TGTGCCAGCATCCCCTCGGACCCATCTGGGGCCAACGTCCTGACTTTC
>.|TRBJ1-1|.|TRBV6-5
CASSYEGTEAFF
TGTGCCAGCAGTTACGAGGGGACTGAAGCTTTCTTT
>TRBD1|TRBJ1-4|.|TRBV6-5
CASSYSAGGSGKLFF
TGTGCCAGCAGTTACTCGGCAGGGGGAAGCGGAAAACTGTTTTTT
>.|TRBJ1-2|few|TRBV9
CASSEGREAYGYTF
TGTGCCAGCAGCGAAGGGCGAGAGGCTTATGGCTACACCTTC
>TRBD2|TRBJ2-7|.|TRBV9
CASSVSPSIYSGGALLDEQYF
TGTGCCAGCAGCGTTAGCCCCTCGATCTATAGCGGGGGAGCCTTATTGGACGAGCAGTACTTC
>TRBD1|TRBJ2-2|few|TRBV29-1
CSVGQDWAGELFF
TGCAGCGTAGGACAGGATTGGGCCGGGGAGCTGTTTTTT
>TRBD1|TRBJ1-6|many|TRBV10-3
CAISEFGDSNSPLHF
TGTGCCATCAGTGAGTTTGGGGACAGTAATTCACCCCTCCACTTT
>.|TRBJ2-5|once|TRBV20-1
CSANGLSGIGETQYF
TGCAGTGCTAACGGACTGTCTGGGATTGGAGAGACCCAGTACTTC
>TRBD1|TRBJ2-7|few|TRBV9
CASSVTGAARDEQYF
TGTGCCAGCAGCGTGACAGGGGCCGCTCGGGACGAGCAGTACTTC
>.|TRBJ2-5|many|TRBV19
CASSIAQGAQETQYF
TGTGCCAGTAGTATAGCGCAGGGCGCCCAAGAGACCCAGTACTTC
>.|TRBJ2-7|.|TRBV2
CASSPPTGFKQYF
TGTGCCAGCAGTCCTCCCACAGGGTTCAAGCAGTACTTC
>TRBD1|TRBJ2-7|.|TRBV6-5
CAVPGQEAYEQYF
TGTGCCGTCCCGGGACAGGAGGCCTACGAGCAGTACTTC
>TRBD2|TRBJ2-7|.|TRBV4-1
CASSQGSSGYEQYF
TGCGCCAGCAGCCAAGGTTCTAGCGGGTACGAGCAGTACTTC
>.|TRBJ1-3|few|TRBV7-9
CASSLGSGLTSGNTIYF
TGTGCCAGCAGCTTAGGGTCGGGGCTGACCTCTGGAAACACCATATATTTT
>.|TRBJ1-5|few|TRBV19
CASSTDFSNQPQHF
TGTGCCAGTAGTACCGACTTTAGCAATCAGCCCCAGCATTTT
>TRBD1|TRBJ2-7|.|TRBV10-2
CASTQTGQGTPEQYF
TGCGCCAGCACCCAGACGGGACAGGGGACCCCCGAGCAGTACTTC
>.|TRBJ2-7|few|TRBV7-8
CASSLYRVDEQYF
TGTGCCAGCAGCTTATATAGGGTAGATGAGCAGTACTTC
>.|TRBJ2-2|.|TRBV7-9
CASSLYGTGELFF
TGTGCCAGCAGCTTATACGGAACTGGGGAGCTGTTTTTT
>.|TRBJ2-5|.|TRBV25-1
CASSARVQQETQYF
TGTGCCAGCAGTGCTAGAGTACAGCAAGAGACCCAGTACTTC
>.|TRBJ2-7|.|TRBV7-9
CASSLAVTNEQYF
TGTGCCAGCAGCTTAGCGGTGACCAATGAGCAGTACTTC
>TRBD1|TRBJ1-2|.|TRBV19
CASSSTGYYGYTF
TGTGCCAGTAGTTCGACAGGGTATTATGGCTACACCTTC
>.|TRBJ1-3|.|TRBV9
CASSVDWPVSSGNTIYF
TGTGCCAGCAGCGTAGACTGGCCCGTGAGCTCTGGAAACACCATATATTTT
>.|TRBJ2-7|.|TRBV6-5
CASIDTSYEQYF
TGTGCTAGCATAGACACGTCCTACGAGCAGTACTTC
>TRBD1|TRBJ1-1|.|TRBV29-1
CSVATGTSEAFF
TGCAGCGTGGCGACAGGGACAAGTGAAGCTTTCTTT
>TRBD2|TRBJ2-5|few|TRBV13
CASSPEGRERETQYF
TGTGCCAGCAGCCCAGAGGGGCGGGAGCGAGAGACCCAGTACTTC